This T cell receptor (beta chain) was obtained from a study of regulatory T cells in long-lasting Graves disease. Many counts were recorded for this clonotype. Sample time point: newly diagnosed GD, antithyroid drugs for less than 3 months. Following extraction of RNA from PBMCs, that RNA was used to make the TCR library. The source of the patients was an endocrinology department in Xi'an, China. Sequencing libraries for TCR beta were prepared with iRepertoire HTBI primers and Arm-PCR of CDR3 regions. TCRdb redid the calling of the multiplex PCR reads with MiXCR, one entry per CDR3 protein. The sample holds about 620,000 distinct CDR3 sequences, 16% seen once. Germline values: CDR1 MNHEY, CDR2 SMNVEV (reference sequence). Germline trimming cut 2 bases from V and 7 bases from J; bases unmatched to any gene: 17. This CDR3 spans 19 amino acids. This same sample was also taken into another study, of T cells in Graves' hyperthyroidism and ophthalmopathy. That report adds: Researchers found most expanded thyroid clonotypes above 0.001 in blood as well.

This receptor was identified in a woman aged 30 to 39 with Graves disease. This rearrangement joins TRBV27 to TRBJ2-1; 10 bases are shared with TRBD2. The material was peripheral blood mononuclear cells (PBMCs), obtained at new diagnosis, from a patient treated with antithyroid drugs. CDR3 amino acids: CASSLLASGSQSSSNEQFF. DNA of the CDR3: TGTGCCAGCAGTTTACTGGCTAGCGGGAGTCAAAGTTCGAGTAATGAGCAGTTCTTC.